The 5 T cell receptor beta chains in this list originate from one sample, sequenced in a study of cytomegalovirus exposure and HLA in healthy donors. This table comes from immunoSEQ multiplex PCR, and its TCRdb copy is limited to in-frame clones, with some not included. Among 200,000 to 250,000 clones listed, roughly 84% were seen once. Specimen: PBMCs. The receptors shown here come from a young man in good health and CMV-seropositive.

This chain connects TRBV7-9 to TRBJ2-5; D is unclear. V was shortened by 3 bases and J by 4 bases, with 15 bases between the two germline ends. The CDR3 has 15 residues. CDR1 is SEHNR, CDR2 FQNEAQ, per germline (reference sequence). In nucleotides, the CDR3 is TGTGCCAGCAGCTTGAGTTTGGCGACCCCAGAGACCCAGTACTTC. Amino acids: CASSLSLATPETQYF. Combining the CDR3 with reference TRBV7-9 and TRBJ2-5 gives the whole variable domain DTGVSQNPRHKITKRGQNVTFRCDPISEHNRLYWYRQTLGQGPEFLTYFQNEAQLEKSRLLSDRFSAERPKGSFSTLEIQRTEQGDSAMYLCASSLSLATPETQYFGPGTRLLVL.

The chain carries TRBV2 and TRBJ1-2; D is unresolved. The CDR3 runs 13 residues. CDR1 SNHLY and CDR2 FYNNEI come from the germline V gene. The V gene lost 3 bases and the J gene lost 4 bases, with 9 bases spanning the gap. This CDR3 is CASSDSPTYGYTF. The CDR3, as DNA: TGTGCCAGCAGTGATAGTCCCACCTATGGCTACACCTTC. Based on the CDR3 plus reference TRBV2 and TRBJ1-2, the full variable domain is EPEVTQTPSHQVTQMGQEVILRCVPISNHLYFYWYRQILGQKVEFLVSFYNNEISEKSEIFDDQFSVERPDGSNFTLKIRSTKLEDSAMYFCASSDSPTYGYTFGSGTRLTVV.

This rearrangement joins TRBV7-8 to TRBJ2-5, with 7 bases fitting TRBD1. The CDR3 has 15 residues. V shed 6 bases and J 5 bases; nucleotides not matched to a gene: 12. From germline, CDR1 is SGHVS and CDR2 FQNEAQ. DNA of the CDR3: TGTGCCAGCAGACAAGACAGGGTGGGACAGGAGACCCAGTACTTC. This sequence encodes CASRQDRVGQETQYF.

The chain combines TRBV5-4 with TRBJ2-1, with TRBD2 matching over 8 bases. Losses at the gene ends were 0 bases for V and 10 bases for J; bases not matched to a gene: 0. Per the germline V gene, CDR1 is SGHNT and CDR2 is YYREEE (reference sequence). CDR3 length: 12 amino acids. This chain's CDR3 is CASSLERGEQFF. CDR3 sequence (DNA): TGTGCCAGCAGCTTGGAGCGGGGGGAGCAGTTCTTC.

The gene calls are TRBV19 and TRBJ2-1; D gene ambiguous. Germline-derived CDR1 and CDR2 are LNHDA and SQIVND (reference sequence). V lost 11 bases and J lost 4, with 12 bases in between. CDR3 length equals 12 residues. In nucleotides, the CDR3 is TGTGCCGCAAGTACCCCATACAATGAGCAGTTCTTC. Translation: CAASTPYNEQFF.